These 24 T cell receptor beta chains were all obtained from the same sample, sequenced in a study of memory CD4+ T cells and cytomegalovirus serostatus. Sequenced by immunoSEQ multiplex PCR; TCRdb stores in-frame clones only, minus some. This table holds fewer than 75,000 clones, under 80% found once. Single viable CD3+CD4+CD8-CD45RO+ cells were sorted as the memory CD4+ T cells. The specimen sequenced was memory CD4+ T cells from blood. The receptors were gathered from an adult in good health and CMV-seronegative.

The chain uses TRBV14 and TRBJ1-3; D may be TRBD1 (5 bases). There are 13 residues in the CDR3. Trimming shortened V by 5 bases and J by 4 bases, and 9 bases separated the two germline ends. In germline, CDR1 is SGHDN, CDR2 FVKESK. CDR3 DNA: TGTGCCAGCAGCTTCCGGGGCGGAAACACCATATATTTT. Translating it yields CASSFRGGNTIYF.

The chain is built from TRBV2 and TRBJ1-5, with a weak D call TRBD1 (6 bases). Trimming took 6 bases from V and 1 from J, leaving 13 bases between them. CDR3 length: 15 residues. Germline CDR1 and CDR2: SNHLY and FYNNEI. The CDR3 sequence: CASRRTVESNQPQHF. In nucleotides, the CDR3 is TGTGCCAGCAGAAGGACAGTCGAAAGCAATCAGCCCCAGCATTTT.

The J gene is TRBJ1-1, the V gene TRBV6-6, with D perhaps TRBD1 (6 bases). Germline values: CDR1 MNHNY, CDR2 SVGAGI (reference sequence). This CDR3 contains 15 residues. Between the trimmed V and J ends, which lost 0 bases and 5 bases, there was a span of 13 bases. CDR3 in amino acids: CASSYSLQGVTEAFF. CDR3 DNA: TGTGCCAGCAGTTACTCCCTACAGGGAGTTACTGAAGCTTTCTTT.

V usage is TRBV28 and J usage is TRBJ2-1; D may correspond to TRBD1 or TRBD2 (8 bases each). The CDR3 has 16 amino acids. CDR1 and CDR2 (germline): MDHEN, SYDVKM. V gave up 8 bases and J gave up 4 bases, with 21 bases separating them. CDR3 sequence reads: CASVMTGAGGYNEQFF. The CDR3 DNA sequence: TGTGCCAGCGTCATGACAGGGGCGGGAGGATACAATGAGCAGTTCTTC.

This clone was detected a few times. This chain uses TRBV9 with TRBJ1-1; no reliable D call. The CDR3 extends over 14 amino acids. Trimming removed 1 base from V and 0 bases from J, with 7 bases in between. In germline, CDR1 is SGDLS, CDR2 YYNGEE. CDR3 loop: CASSVSRMNTEAFF. CDR3 sequence (DNA): TGTGCCAGCAGCGTATCACGGATGAACACTGAAGCTTTCTTT.

CDR3 sequence reads: CASSLDRGRITNEKLFF. CDR3 nucleotide sequence: TGTGCCAGCAGCTTAGACAGGGGGCGCATTACTAATGAAAAACTGTTTTTT. The rearrangement joins TRBV7-6 to TRBJ1-4, with 9 bases identical to TRBD1. Germline values: CDR1 SGHVS, CDR2 FNYEAQ. V dropped 1 base and J dropped 2; count of bases not matched to a gene: 5. The CDR3 sequence is 17 residues long.

This clone has just one count. The junction differs from germline at one of its ends, possibly a read error. The gene calls are TRBV29-1 and TRBJ1-1; 8 nucleotides agree with TRBD1. Per the germline V gene, CDR1 is SQVTM and CDR2 is ANQGSEA. This CDR3 has 13 residues. CDR3 DNA: TGCAGCGTAGCCAGGGGGCAGAACGCTGAAGCTTTCTTT. Translated: CSVARGQNAEAFF. Drawing the rest from reference TRBV29-1 and TRBJ1-1, the complete variable domain is SAVISQKPSRDICQRGTSLTIQCQVDSQVTMMFWYRQQPGQSLTLIATANQGSEATYESGFVIDKFPISRPNLTFSTLTVSNMSPEDSSIYLCSVARGQNAEAFFGQGTRLTVV.

The chain couples TRBV28 to TRBJ2-1, with 7 nucleotides matching TRBD2. Germline V gives CDR1 MDHEN, CDR2 SYDVKM. This CDR3 has 16 residues. J gave up 7 bases and V 6 bases, and 15 bases lay outside the gene matches. DNA for the CDR3: TGTGCCAGCAGCGTAAGGGGCGGACTAGACCAAAATGAGCAGTTCTTC. It codes for CASSVRGGLDQNEQFF.

This sequence joins TRBV6-6 and TRBJ1-1; 7 bases align to TRBD1. With 5 bases clipped from V and 5 bases from J, the junction kept 5 bases outside the gene matches. This CDR3 has 13 residues. The germline V gene has CDR1 MNHNY and CDR2 SVGAGI (reference sequence). In DNA form, the CDR3 reads TGTGCCAGCAGTCGACAGGGTTCAACTGAAGCTTTCTTT. It encodes CASSRQGSTEAFF.

The chain carries TRBV2 and TRBJ1-2; D not resolved. This CDR3 is 14 amino acids long. V was trimmed by 5 bases and J by 1 base, leaving 11 bases between them. Looked up from germline, CDR1 is SNHLY and CDR2 is FYNNEI. This CDR3 is CASSFSHSNYGYTF. DNA of the CDR3: TGTGCCAGCAGTTTTTCACATAGTAACTATGGCTACACCTTC.

With respect to this clone: Other DNA sequences within the sample encode an identical CDR3. The chain recombines TRBV18 with TRBJ1-1; the D gene is possibly TRBD1 (6 bases). Per the germline V gene, CDR1 is KGHSH and CDR2 is LQKENI. This CDR3 has 13 amino acids. V was cut by 3 bases and J by 1 base, with 6 bases left in between. The CDR3 loop reads CASSPGQNTEAFF. CDR3 sequence (DNA): TGTGCCAGCTCACCGGGACAGAACACTGAAGCTTTCTTT.

This chain uses TRBV6-4 with TRBJ2-2; the D is unclear. The CDR3 length is 12 residues. Germline CDR1 is MRHNA and CDR2 is SNTAGT. Trimming cost V 6 bases and J 3 bases, with 5 bases left between them. The CDR3 DNA sequence: TGTGCCAGCAGCAGAGACACCGGGGAGCTGTTTTTT. This sequence encodes CASSRDTGELFF.

The chain recombines TRBV5-6 with TRBJ2-1; TRBD2 matches 14 bases. Germline values: CDR1 SGHDT, CDR2 YYEEEE. Trimming took 4 bases from V and 9 from J; bases not matched to a gene: 9. The length of the CDR3 is 16 residues. The CDR3 loop is CASSAGLAGEFGEQFF. The CDR3, as DNA: TGTGCCAGCAGCGCGGGACTAGCGGGAGAGTTTGGTGAGCAGTTCTTC.

The chain is built from TRBV19 and TRBJ2-1; D possibly corresponds to TRBD2 (6 bases). Germline CDR1 reads LNHDA; CDR2 reads SQIVND (reference sequence). Trimming cost V 5 bases and J 8 bases, with 16 bases left between them. CDR3 length: 14 amino acids. CDR3: CASSPGLHNHEQFF. Written as DNA, the CDR3 is TGTGCCAGTAGTCCGGGACTCCACAATCATGAGCAGTTCTTC.

The V and J genes are TRBV5-1 and TRBJ2-3; D call uncertain. CDR3 length: 15 amino acids. Per the germline V gene, CDR1 is SGHRS and CDR2 is YFSETQ. V was clipped by 4 bases and J by 0 bases, with 12 bases between them. Written as DNA, the CDR3 is TGCGCCAGCAGCGCCTGGGTAGCTAGCACAGATACGCAGTATTTT. Amino acids: CASSAWVASTDTQYF.

The table lists this clone with a count of one. This chain links TRBV7-9 with TRBJ1-3; TRBD1 might be the D (5 bases). With 5 bases removed from V and 4 bases from J, the gap between germline ends came to 15 bases. The V gene's germline CDR1 is SEHNR and CDR2 FQNEAQ (reference sequence). The CDR3 contains 15 residues. CDR3 sequence reads: CASSGATTEGNTIYF. The CDR3 bases are TGTGCCAGCAGCGGGGCCACGACTGAAGGAAACACCATATATTTT.

This clone rates as medium-sized. The rearrangement joins TRBV18 to TRBJ1-5; tentative D call: TRBD1 (5 bases). The CDR3 is 13 residues long. Germline loops: CDR1 KGHSH, CDR2 LQKENI. The V end was cut by 11 bases, the J end by 3 bases, with 14 bases between. As DNA, the CDR3 is TGTGCCTTAGGGGCGGAGATCAATCAGCCCCAGCATTTT. Translation gives CALGAEINQPQHF.

The genes are TRBV5-6 and TRBJ2-5, with 9 bases identical to TRBD2. This CDR3 is built from 16 residues. Losses at the gene ends were 4 bases for V and 4 bases for J; bases not matched to a gene: 11. Germline values: CDR1 SGHDT, CDR2 YYEEEE. DNA of the CDR3: TGTGCCAGCAGCCAAGGCTCAGCGGGGGGCGGAGAGACCCAGTACTTC. This gives the protein CASSQGSAGGGETQYF.

The genes are TRBV11-1 and TRBJ2-3; no clear D gene. Trimming pared 1 base from V and 6 bases from J, leaving 17 bases between. From germline, CDR1 is SGHAT and CDR2 FQDESV (reference sequence). The CDR3 sequence is 16 residues long. CDR3 amino acids: CASSLGFSSEPDTQYF. CDR3 nucleotides: TGTGCCAGCAGCTTAGGCTTTTCGTCCGAACCGGATACGCAGTATTTT.

The V call is TRBV5-1, the J call TRBJ2-2; D is unresolved. CDR1 SGHRS and CDR2 YFSETQ come from the germline V gene. This CDR3 spans 13 amino acids. Trimming pared 4 bases from V and 5 bases from J, leaving 9 bases between. This CDR3 reads CASSLTLTGELFF. CDR3 sequence (DNA): TGCGCCAGCAGCCTAACACTTACCGGGGAGCTGTTTTTT.

The V gene is TRBV30, the J gene TRBJ2-7; tentatively, D is TRBD1 (6 bases). The length of the CDR3 is 19 residues. Looked up from germline, CDR1 is GTSNPN and CDR2 is SVGIG (reference sequence). Trimming removed 1 base at V and 7 bases at J, with 32 bases between. The CDR3 is CAWSAEQLLPLGDTSEQYF. The CDR3 bases are TGTGCCTGGAGTGCCGAGCAGCTCCTTCCTCTCGGGGACACCTCAGAGCAGTACTTC. Full variable domain (remainder filled in from reference TRBV30 and TRBJ2-7): SQTIHQWPATLVQPVGSPLSLECTVEGTSNPNLYWYRQAAGRGLQLLFYSVGIGQISSEVPQNLSASRPQDRQFILSSKKLLLSDSGFYLCAWSAEQLLPLGDTSEQYFGPGTRLTVT.

This clone was seen only once. The rearrangement joins TRBV7-8 to TRBJ1-4; weak D call: TRBD1 (6 bases). The V end was cut by 6 bases, the J end by 7 bases, with 18 bases between. CDR1 and CDR2 from the germline V gene are SGHVS and FQNEAQ. The CDR3 has 15 amino acids. The CDR3 is CASRAGTGLAEKLFF. The CDR3 DNA sequence: TGTGCCAGCAGGGCGGGAACAGGGTTGGCTGAAAAACTGTTTTTT.

In nucleotides, the CDR3 is TGTGCCAGCAGCTTGACCGGTCAGGGGGCTTTCTTT. Amino acids: CASSLTGQGAFF. The chain couples TRBV5-6 to TRBJ1-1, with D tentatively TRBD1 (6 bases). The length of the CDR3 is 12 residues. Germline V CDR1 and CDR2: SGHDT, YYEEEE. V was trimmed by 1 base and J by 11 bases, leaving 12 bases between them.

The chain links TRBV7-2 to TRBJ2-7, with no clear D. The length of the CDR3 is 15 residues. Germline V CDR1 and CDR2: SGHTA, FQGNSA. V was shortened by 5 bases and J by 4 bases, with 18 bases between the two germline ends. The CDR3, as DNA: TGTGCCAGCAGCCCACACTCCGCCCTCCCTTACGAGCAGTACTTC. As protein: CASSPHSALPYEQYF. Together with reference TRBV7-2 and TRBJ2-7, the CDR3 gives the full variable domain: GAGVSQSPSNKVTEKGKDVELRCDPISGHTALYWYRQSLGQGLEFLIYFQGNSAPDKSGLPSDRFSAERTGGSVSTLTIQRTQQEDSAVYLCASSPHSALPYEQYFGPGTRLTVT.